The 6 T cell receptor beta chains reported below all come from one sample, sequenced in a study of radiotherapy plus CTLA-4 blockade in lung cancer listed by TCRdb under 2018. Libraries came from the immunoSEQ multiplex PCR assay. TCRdb stores this immuneACCESS table with in-frame sequences only. Part of the clones is absent; in the studies checked, under half of the shortfall reflects unresolved V genes, and no reason is known for the rest. The sample records some 96,000 clones, 88% of which are singletons. 4.9% of the sample rests with the top ten. This specimen was peripheral blood, taken from a patient treated with radiotherapy plus ipilimumab. The receptors originated from a human donor with non-small cell lung cancer that progressed on radiotherapy plus ipilimumab.

The genes are TRBV15 and TRBJ1-1; possible D gene TRBD1, 5 bases. The V end was cut by 0 bases, the J end by 5 bases, with 13 bases between. CDR3 length: 15 residues. Germline CDR1 reads LNHNV; CDR2 reads YYDKDF (reference sequence). DNA of the CDR3: TGTGCCACCAGCAGAGATGGGGGGATCGGAACTGAAGCTTTCTTT. Protein product: CATSRDGGIGTEAFF.

The chain links TRBV5-1 to TRBJ2-3, with D possibly being TRBD2 (5 bases). CDR3 length equals 15 residues. Germline CDR1 reads SGHRS; CDR2 reads YFSETQ. V lost 0 bases and J lost 2, with 10 bases in between. CDR3 loop: CASSLAVRDTDTQYF. In DNA, the CDR3 is TGCGCCAGCAGCTTGGCCGTGAGGGACACAGATACGCAGTATTTT.

This clone occurred once. The gene calls are TRBV7-3 and TRBJ2-1; D remains unclear. The CDR3 totals 14 residues. Germline-derived CDR1 and CDR2 are SGHTA and FQGTGA. The germline V and J ends were trimmed by 5 bases and 5 bases, with 13 bases remaining between them. CDR3 sequence (DNA): TGTGCCAGCAGCCAAACCACTACCCACAATGAGCAGTTCTTC. Translated, it gives CASSQTTTHNEQFF.

This chain connects TRBV5-6 to TRBJ2-7, with D perhaps matching TRBD1 (6 bases). Between the trimmed V and J ends, which lost 0 bases and 3 bases, there was a span of 7 bases. The length of the CDR3 is 13 residues. The germline gives CDR1 SGHDT, CDR2 YYEEEE. Here the CDR3 DNA reads TGTGCCAGCAGCTTGGAACAGGGCTACGAGCAGTACTTC. It translates to CASSLEQGYEQYF.

The V and J genes are TRBV11-3 and TRBJ2-7; the D gene is possibly TRBD1 (5 bases). Germline CDR1 and CDR2: SGHNT and YENEEA. The CDR3 spans 16 residues. V lost 3 bases, J lost 5 bases, and 20 bases lay in between. The CDR3 sequence: CASSFVPPKGVHEQYF. CDR3 DNA sequence: TGTGCCAGCAGCTTCGTTCCTCCCAAAGGGGTCCACGAGCAGTACTTC.

The rearrangement joins TRBV19 to TRBJ2-5; TRBD1 aligns across 9 bases. The CDR3 loop spans 14 amino acids. J was trimmed by 5 bases and V by 4 bases; bases with no gene match: 5. The germline V gene encodes CDR1 LNHDA and CDR2 SQIVND (reference sequence). The CDR3 DNA is TGTGCCAGTAGTACTGGGACAGGGCGGGAGACCCAGTACTTC. Translation gives CASSTGTGRETQYF.